The 24 T cell receptor beta chains given below trace back to one sample, sequenced in a study of cytomegalovirus exposure and HLA in healthy donors. The PCR used 60 Vbeta and 13 Jbeta primers. Sequencing was performed with immunoSEQ multiplex PCR; in TCRdb, only in-frame clones are kept and a portion is missing. The sample shows about 130,000 clones, under 85% of them seen only once. The sequencing input was PBMCs. These receptors originate from a boy younger than 18 in good health and CMV-seronegative.

V usage is TRBV29-1 and J usage is TRBJ2-3, with 7 bases that match TRBD2. This CDR3 region has 13 residues. Losses at the gene ends were 6 bases for V and 4 bases for J; bases not matched to a gene: 7. Looked up from germline, CDR1 is SQVTM and CDR2 is ANQGSEA. CDR3 region: CSVAGRNSDTQYF. The CDR3 DNA reads as TGCAGCGTAGCGGGACGAAATTCAGATACGCAGTATTTT.

V is TRBV4-2 and J is TRBJ2-1, with 12 bases fitting TRBD2. Per germline, CDR1 LGHNA and CDR2 YNFKEQ. The CDR3 contains 17 residues. Trimming removed 2 bases from V and 9 bases from J; junction bases left unmatched: 11. The CDR3 DNA is TGTGCCAGCAGCCAACCGACTAGCGGGGGAGCTCGGAGTGAGCAGTTCTTC. As protein: CASSQPTSGGARSEQFF.

V gene TRBV19 combines with J gene TRBJ2-7; 10 bases are a match to TRBD2. This CDR3 comprises 15 residues. CDR1 is LNHDA and CDR2 is SQIVND in the germline V gene (reference sequence). With 1 base clipped from V and 3 bases from J, the junction kept 3 bases outside the gene matches. As DNA, the CDR3 is TGTGCCAGTAGTATAGGGCTAGCGGGGGACTACGAGCAGTACTTC. It translates to CASSIGLAGDYEQYF.

This chain uses TRBV10-2 with TRBJ2-5; D not certain. In germline, CDR1 is WSHSY, CDR2 SAAADI. Trimming removed 8 bases from V and 1 base from J, with 11 bases in between. The CDR3 sequence is 13 residues long. The CDR3 here is CASSLGGQETQYF. CDR3 nucleotides: TGCGCCAGCTCGCTAGGCGGCCAAGAGACCCAGTACTTC.

The chain recombines TRBV15 with TRBJ1-2, with unresolved D. The CDR3 is 14 residues long. With 1 base removed from V and 6 bases from J, the gap between germline ends came to 12 bases. Germline lookup yields CDR1 LNHNV and CDR2 YYDKDF (reference sequence). DNA of the CDR3: TGTGCCACCAGCAGAGTCCGGCCACGGGATGGCTACACCTTC. Residues: CATSRVRPRDGYTF.

The genes are TRBV7-9 and TRBJ2-7, with D perhaps TRBD1 (5 bases). The CDR3 has 15 residues. CDR1 is SEHNR, CDR2 FQNEAQ, per germline (reference sequence). The V gene lost 0 bases and the J gene lost 2 bases, with 11 bases spanning the gap. CDR3 sequence: CASSLAGALPYEQYF. The CDR3 DNA follows: TGTGCCAGCAGCTTAGCAGGGGCCCTCCCCTACGAGCAGTACTTC.

The chain recombines TRBV7-9 with TRBJ1-1, with TRBD1 identical over 8 bases. Germline V gives CDR1 SEHNR, CDR2 FQNEAQ (reference sequence). The CDR3 has 17 amino acids. With V trimmed by 2 bases and J by 1 base, 9 bases remained unmatched. Written as DNA, the CDR3 is TGTGCCAGCAGCTTACCCCCCGTGACAGGGGCGAACACTGAAGCTTTCTTT. This encodes CASSLPPVTGANTEAFF.

This rearrangement joins TRBV25-1 to TRBJ2-1; 9 bases agree with TRBD2. Germline V CDR1 and CDR2: MGHDK, SYGVNS. This CDR3 spans 14 amino acids. The CDR3 DNA follows: TGTGCAACCCAGTGGGCGGGAGGGATCGATGAGCAGTTCTTC. Protein sequence: CATQWAGGIDEQFF.

The CDR3 sequence is CASSDSRRGQETQYF. The DNA for the CDR3 is TGTGCCAGCAGTGACTCGCGAAGGGGCCAAGAGACCCAGTACTTC. The chain joins TRBV6-4 to TRBJ2-5; maybe TRBD1 (5 bases). CDR1 and CDR2 from the germline V gene are MRHNA and SNTAGT. The ends were cut back, 0 bases at V and 1 base at J, with 9 bases in the middle. CDR3 length: 15 amino acids.

The chain uses TRBV5-1 and TRBJ2-5; the match to TRBD2 covers 12 bases. Unmatched junction bases numbered 2, after V lost 2 bases and J lost 3 bases. Germline V CDR1 and CDR2: SGHRS, YFSETQ. CDR3 length equals 15 residues. The CDR3 here is CASSFGLAGKETQYF. The DNA for the CDR3 is TGCGCCAGCAGCTTTGGACTAGCGGGGAAAGAGACCCAGTACTTC.

The chain employs TRBV10-2 and TRBJ2-7, with D possibly matching TRBD2 (6 bases). Per germline, CDR1 WSHSY and CDR2 SAAADI. This CDR3 comprises 13 residues. V was trimmed by 4 bases and J by 7 bases, leaving 14 bases between them. The CDR3 loop reads CASSVGSPSEQYF. The DNA for the CDR3 is TGCGCCAGCAGTGTCGGGAGCCCAAGTGAGCAGTACTTC.

This clone was picked up a small number of times. This rearrangement joins TRBV27 to TRBJ1-2; the D gene is possibly TRBD1 (6 bases). The CDR3 is 14 residues long. V was shortened by 5 bases and J by 7 bases, with 17 bases between the two germline ends. The germline CDR1 and CDR2 sequences are MNHEY and SMNVEV (reference sequence). This CDR3 is CASSPPAGAGGYTF. The CDR3 nucleotides read TGTGCCAGCAGTCCCCCGGCAGGGGCAGGTGGCTACACCTTC.

The table lists this clone with a count of one. This sequence joins TRBV27 and TRBJ1-2; no firm D call. This CDR3 has 13 amino acids. CDR1 and CDR2 from the germline V gene are MNHEY and SMNVEV (reference sequence). The V end was cut by 5 bases, the J end by 5 bases, with 12 bases between. This CDR3 is CASSPLPRYGYTF. DNA of the CDR3: TGTGCCAGCAGTCCCCTCCCCCGGTATGGCTACACCTTC.

The chain has TRBV23-1 and TRBJ2-7, with D possibly being TRBD1 (6 bases). TRBV23-1 is an ORF; its function is uncertain. The V end lost 5 bases, the J end lost 5 bases, and 10 bases lay between the germline ends. This CDR3 region has 12 residues. The CDR3 region is CASSAQGDEQYF. The CDR3 bases are TGCGCCAGCAGTGCACAGGGTGACGAGCAGTACTTC.

In this sample, this clone turned up a few times. As DNA, the CDR3 is TGTGCCAGCAGCTCGGCGGGGGGCGATGGGACCCAGTACTTC. Translation: CASSSAGGDGTQYF. V gene TRBV5-4 combines with J gene TRBJ2-5, with 8 bases matching TRBD2. The CDR3 covers 14 residues. Germline CDR1 is SGHNT and CDR2 is YYREEE (reference sequence). The V and J ends lost 3 bases and 7 bases, in that order; junction bases with no gene match: 8.

The chain carries TRBV5-1 and TRBJ2-2, with 10 nucleotides matching TRBD2. V was pared by 4 bases and J by 2 bases, with 11 bases of the junction left unmatched. From germline, CDR1 is SGHRS and CDR2 YFSETQ. CDR3 length: 18 amino acids. The CDR3 loop reads CASSPEALAGGNTGELFF. The CDR3, as DNA: TGCGCCAGCAGCCCTGAAGCGTTAGCGGGGGGAAACACCGGGGAGCTGTTTTTT.

The chain carries TRBV6-6 and TRBJ1-1; D call uncertain. The CDR3 is made up of 12 amino acids. CDR1 is MNHNY, CDR2 SVGAGI, per germline (reference sequence). The ends were cut back, 6 bases at V and 10 bases at J, with 15 bases in the middle. CDR3 in DNA: TGTGCCAGCAGGACCCCGGGGAGACTAGCTTTCTTT. Translated, it gives CASRTPGRLAFF.

This sequence joins TRBV9 and TRBJ2-5, with a tentative D call TRBD1 (5 bases). Germline lookup yields CDR1 SGDLS and CDR2 YYNGEE. The CDR3 loop spans 13 amino acids. The DNA of the CDR3 is TGTGTCCTCTGCGGCAGGGAACAAGAGACCCAGTACTTC. Translating gives CVLCGREQETQYF.

This clone was detected only once. The chain has TRBV29-1 and TRBJ2-7, with 9 bases lining up with TRBD1. CDR3 size: 15 residues. The germline V gene encodes CDR1 SQVTM and CDR2 ANQGSEA. Losses at the gene ends were 4 bases for V and 1 base for J; bases not matched to a gene: 8. The chain's CDR3 is CSVGLGTGLSYEQYF. DNA for the CDR3: TGCAGCGTTGGTTTAGGGACAGGGTTGTCCTACGAGCAGTACTTC.

The rearrangement joins TRBV9 to TRBJ1-6; TRBD1 aligns across 9 bases. The ends lost 1 base at V and 5 bases at J; junction bases unmatched: 10. CDR3 length equals 18 residues. Germline-derived CDR1 and CDR2 are SGDLS and YYNGEE. This CDR3 is CASSVSSWGQGNNSPLHF. The CDR3 bases are TGTGCCAGCAGCGTAAGTAGTTGGGGACAGGGAAATAATTCACCCCTCCACTTT.

The rearrangement uses TRBV30 and TRBJ2-1; D ambiguous. Germline V gene lookup returns CDR1 GTSNPN and CDR2 SVGIG (reference sequence). Trimming took 5 bases from V and 2 from J, leaving 10 bases between them. The CDR3 contains 13 residues. For the CDR3, the DNA is TGTGCCTGGGGCCTTCCACCCTACAATGAGCAGTTCTTC. Translation gives CAWGLPPYNEQFF.

This chain uses TRBV7-9 with TRBJ2-1; TRBD1 might be the D (6 bases). The germline V gene encodes CDR1 SEHNR and CDR2 FQNEAQ (reference sequence). V lost 5 bases, J lost 10 bases, and 9 bases lay in between. The CDR3 runs 11 residues. CDR3 DNA: TGTGCCAGCAGCCCCGGGACAGAGCAGTTCTTC. Translation: CASSPGTEQFF.

The gene calls are TRBV7-2 and TRBJ2-7; TRBD2 aligns across 10 bases. After removal of 3 bases from V and 2 bases from J, the junction contained 4 bases not matched to a gene. CDR3 length equals 15 residues. Germline-derived CDR1 and CDR2 are SGHTA and FQGNSA. As DNA, the CDR3 is TGTGCCAGCAGCTTTAGCGGGAGGAGCACCTACGAGCAGTACTTC. Residues: CASSFSGRSTYEQYF. The entire variable domain, with the rest obtained from reference TRBV7-2 and TRBJ2-7, is as follows: GAGVSQSPSNKVTEKGKDVELRCDPISGHTALYWYRQSLGQGLEFLIYFQGNSAPDKSGLPSDRFSAERTGGSVSTLTIQRTQQEDSAVYLCASSFSGRSTYEQYFGPGTRLTVT.

V is TRBV23-1 and J is TRBJ1-6; 7 bases map to TRBD1. TRBV23-1 is known as an ORF, though its function is uncertain. This CDR3 comprises 18 residues. The ends lost 4 bases at V and 4 bases at J; junction bases unmatched: 13. The CDR3 loop is CASSREGTEKSYNSPLHF. The CDR3 nucleotides are TGCGCCAGCAGTCGTGAAGGGACAGAGAAATCATATAATTCACCCCTCCACTTT.